In this sample, the clone carrying this T cell receptor (beta chain) turned up a few times. Its antigen is unknown. This record belongs to a study of cytomegalovirus exposure and HLA in healthy donors. Study results and caveats: According to reports, the classifier identified cytomegalovirus status with high specificity and sensitivity. Later analysis reportedly placed an Asian-associated ancestry cluster below the roughly 700-donor mean in N-insertions. The records held CMV serostatus as the only immune exposure information.

CDR1 is SGHDT and CDR2 is YYEEEE in the germline V gene. The ends were cut back, 3 bases at V and 0 bases at J, with 6 bases in the middle. CDR3 length equals 14 residues. Primers: 60 Vbeta forward and 13 Jbeta reverse. The assay was immunoSEQ multiplex PCR, and TCRdb's table has in-frame clones only and misses some. The table has 160,000 or so clones, approximately 80% seen once. The chain is built from TRBV5-6 and TRBJ1-4, with D unresolved. The sample was PBMCs. The TCR was taken from a woman aged 50 to 60 in good health and CMV-seropositive. The CDR3 DNA sequence: TGTGCCAGCAGCTACATTGCAACTAATGAAAAACTGTTTTTT. This translates into CASSYIATNEKLFF.